The 15 T cell receptor beta chains reported below all come from one sample, sequenced in a study of early stage breast cancer tumors. Sequencing was performed with immunoSEQ multiplex PCR; in TCRdb, only in-frame clones are kept and a portion is missing. The sample contains around 28,000 clones, around three quarters of which appear only once. The sample comprised blood. Every receptor here comes from a person in their sixties or seventies with breast cancer.

The rearrangement links TRBV28 to TRBJ1-4, with D tentatively TRBD1 (5 bases). From germline, CDR1 is MDHEN and CDR2 SYDVKM. The CDR3 is 15 amino acids. The V end lost 3 bases, the J end lost 8 bases, and 16 bases lay between the germline ends. CDR3 amino acids: CASSLSSGYREKLFF. CDR3 nucleotides: TGTGCCAGCAGTTTGTCCTCGGGTTACAGGGAAAAACTGTTTTTT.

The V gene is TRBV30, the J gene TRBJ2-2; 12 positions agree with TRBD2. The CDR3 consists of 19 residues. Germline assignment: CDR1 GTSNPN and CDR2 SVGIG (reference sequence). The ends lost 2 bases at V and 1 base at J; junction bases unmatched: 11. The CDR3 spells CAWSPASGGGFWNTGELFF. Written as DNA, the CDR3 is TGTGCCTGGAGTCCAGCTAGCGGGGGGGGATTCTGGAACACCGGGGAGCTGTTTTTT.

Only a few counts were recorded for this clone. The J gene is TRBJ2-3, the V gene TRBV19, with TRBD1 matching 9 bases. The CDR3 is made up of 14 amino acids. Germline V gives CDR1 LNHDA, CDR2 SQIVND (reference sequence). The V segment lost 7 bases and the J segment 3 bases; nucleotides outside the gene matches: 5. The CDR3 loop is CASTDRGTTDTQYF. Written as DNA, the CDR3 is TGTGCCAGTACCGACAGGGGGACAACAGATACGCAGTATTTT. Complete variable domain (other parts from reference TRBV19 and TRBJ2-3): DGGITQSPKYLFRKEGQNVTLSCEQNLNHDAMYWYRQDPGQGLRLIYYSQIVNDFQKGDIAEGYSVSREKKESFPLTVTSAQKNPTAFYLCASTDRGTTDTQYFGPGTRLTVL.

The J gene is TRBJ1-5, the V gene TRBV4-2; possible D gene TRBD1, 6 bases. Deletions cut 0 bases from V and 3 bases from J, with 12 bases between. The germline V gene has CDR1 LGHNA and CDR2 YNFKEQ. The CDR3 loop spans 16 amino acids. CDR3 sequence: CASSQEAGVVNQPQHF. CDR3 sequence (DNA): TGTGCCAGCAGCCAAGAGGCAGGGGTCGTCAATCAGCCCCAGCATTTT.

V gene TRBV5-6 combines with J gene TRBJ1-2, with 10 bases lining up with TRBD1. The CDR3 has 17 amino acids. The V gene end was trimmed by 3 bases and the J gene end by 3 bases; junction bases not matched to a gene: 11. Germline CDR1 and CDR2: SGHDT and YYEEEE. The CDR3 DNA reads TGTGCCAGCAGCTGGGGGCTTAAGGGGACAGGGGACTATGGCTACACCTTC. This encodes CASSWGLKGTGDYGYTF.

This clone was seen only once. The chain joins TRBV6-5 to TRBJ2-7; TRBD1 agrees at 8 bases. Germline values: CDR1 MNHEY, CDR2 SVGAGI. J gave up 2 bases and V 5 bases, and 5 bases lay outside the gene matches. The CDR3 spans 14 residues. The CDR3 DNA reads as TGTGCCAGCAGTGGTGACAGGGGCGCCTACGAGCAGTACTTC. It yields the protein CASSGDRGAYEQYF.

The rearrangement uses TRBV29-1 and TRBJ1-1; weak D call: TRBD1 (6 bases). CDR3 length: 15 residues. CDR1 and CDR2 from the germline V gene are SQVTM and ANQGSEA. With 5 bases removed from V and 3 bases from J, the gap between germline ends came to 19 bases. CDR3 amino acids: CSVPRGSLVDTEAFF. In DNA form, the CDR3 reads TGCAGCGTTCCCAGGGGTAGTCTGGTGGACACTGAAGCTTTCTTT. Full variable domain (rest looked up from reference TRBV29-1 and TRBJ1-1): SAVISQKPSRDICQRGTSLTIQCQVDSQVTMMFWYRQQPGQSLTLIATANQGSEATYESGFVIDKFPISRPNLTFSTLTVSNMSPEDSSIYLCSVPRGSLVDTEAFFGQGTRLTVV.

J is TRBJ1-5 and V is TRBV6-5; D unresolved. V was trimmed by 5 bases and J by 5 bases, leaving 16 bases between them. The CDR3 is made up of 15 amino acids. Germline V gene sequence: CDR1 MNHEY, CDR2 SVGAGI. The CDR3 nucleotides are TGTGCCAGCAGTCTTGTCTGGGGAGGAGATCAGCCCCAGCATTTT. Encoded protein: CASSLVWGGDQPQHF.

The chain couples TRBV5-1 to TRBJ2-7, with 7 nucleotides matching TRBD1. CDR1 is SGHRS and CDR2 is YFSETQ in the germline V gene. Trimming cost V 7 bases and J 7 bases; bases outside gene matches: 11. The CDR3 contains 13 residues. CDR3 region: CASADKGASEQYF. CDR3 in DNA: TGCGCCAGCGCCGACAAGGGGGCCAGTGAGCAGTACTTC.

V is TRBV9 and J is TRBJ2-1; TRBD2 aligns across 13 bases. This CDR3 spans 14 amino acids. V was clipped by 2 bases and J by 9 bases; unmatched bases: 2. CDR1 is SGDLS, CDR2 YYNGEE, per germline. CDR3 residues: CASSVGLAGREQFF. CDR3 sequence (DNA): TGTGCCAGCAGCGTGGGACTAGCGGGACGTGAGCAGTTCTTC.

The genes are TRBV6-5 and TRBJ1-4; D is unclear. Germline V gene lookup returns CDR1 MNHEY and CDR2 SVGAGI. The CDR3 runs 14 residues. The V gene lost 6 bases and the J gene lost 8 bases, with 16 bases spanning the gap. CDR3 protein: CASSRTTVGEKLFF. The DNA of the CDR3 is TGTGCCAGCAGCAGGACTACCGTAGGGGAAAAACTGTTTTTT.

V and J are TRBV6-5 and TRBJ2-2, with 9 bases matching TRBD1. The CDR3 runs to 16 residues. CDR1 is MNHEY, CDR2 SVGAGI, per germline. V gave up 0 bases and J gave up 7 bases; unmatched junction bases: 6. CDR3 sequence reads: CASSYSPGQGSGELFF. The DNA of the CDR3 is TGTGCCAGCAGTTACTCCCCGGGACAGGGTAGCGGGGAGCTGTTTTTT.

The gene calls are TRBV7-2 and TRBJ1-5, with a tentative D call TRBD1 (6 bases). The CDR3 has 16 residues. The ends were cut back, 5 bases at V and 2 bases at J, with 16 bases in the middle. In germline, CDR1 is SGHTA, CDR2 FQGNSA. This chain's CDR3 is CASSGQQGSGNQPQHF. The CDR3 DNA follows: TGTGCCAGCAGCGGCCAACAGGGATCGGGCAATCAGCCCCAGCATTTT.

This chain joins TRBV9 and TRBJ2-2, with a weak D call TRBD2 (6 bases). The CDR3 has 17 residues. Germline V gene lookup returns CDR1 SGDLS and CDR2 YYNGEE. V lost 1 base and J lost 0, with 13 bases in between. The DNA of the CDR3 is TGTGCCAGCAGCGTATTTGGGGGAGGCGCGAACACCGGGGAGCTGTTTTTT. Translation: CASSVFGGGANTGELFF.

V and J are TRBV11-2 and TRBJ2-1, with 9 bases aligning to TRBD2. In germline, CDR1 is SGHAT, CDR2 FQNNGV. The junction had 7 bases not matched to a gene; V was cut back by 1 base and J by 6 bases. The CDR3 is 16 residues long. CDR3 in amino acids: CASSLVRGTSINEQFF. CDR3 nucleotide sequence: TGTGCCAGCAGCTTAGTTCGCGGGACTAGCATCAATGAGCAGTTCTTC.